A selection of T cell receptor beta chains follows, all from one sample in a study of technical replicates of blood from a few donors. Generated by immunoSEQ multiplex PCR, the TCRdb table keeps only in-frame clones and is missing some. The sample contains approximately 76,000 clones, 97% of which appear only once. Sequenced input: T cells isolated from PBMCs. These receptors all stem from a human donor in good health. CDR3s include the opening cysteine and the closing phenylalanine or tryptophan. A D gene is named only where the DNA matches it firmly. The size entry is marked missing in some rows and otherwise reads once, few, many or a size class.

V gene	D gene	J gene	clone size	CDR3 DNA	CDR3 protein
TRBV6-1	TRBD1	TRBJ1-2	.	TGTGCCAGCAGTGGAAGAACAGGGGGCCTTAACTCTGGCTACACCTTC	CASSGRTGGLNSGYTF
TRBV7-9	.	TRBJ2-5	.	TGTGCCATTACTCTGGTGACAGAGAAAGAGACCCAGTACTTC	CAITLVTEKETQYF
TRBV5-1	TRBD2	TRBJ2-2	.	TGCGCCAGCAAAAGCGGAGCGGGAGTCGGTTCGTCCGGGGAGCTGTTTTTT	CASKSGAGVGSSGELFF
TRBV7-8	TRBD1	TRBJ1-1	.	TGTGCCAGCAGCCGAACGGGACAGGTACTCACTGAAGCTTTCTTT	CASSRTGQVLTEAFF
TRBV7-9	TRBD1	TRBJ1-4	.	TGTGCCAGCAGCCCCCCCCGGCAGGGGGATGAAAAACTGTTTTTT	CASSPPRQGDEKLFF
TRBV30	TRBD1	TRBJ1-4	.	TGTGCCTGGAGACTTGGACAGGTTGCAACTAATGAAAAACTGTTTTTT	CAWRLGQVATNEKLFF
TRBV5-1	.	TRBJ2-1	.	TGCGCCAGCGAACCAGGACAGGGAGGGTACAATGAGCAGTTCTTC	CASEPGQGGYNEQFF
TRBV7-2	TRBD1	TRBJ1-2	.	TGTGCCAGCAGCTTCTCCGGGACAGACAACTATGGCTACACCTTC	CASSFSGTDNYGYTF
TRBV5-1	TRBD1	TRBJ2-7	.	TGCGCCAGCAGCCCAGACAGGGGGTGGGACGAGCAGTACTTC	CASSPDRGWDEQYF
TRBV28	.	TRBJ2-7	.	TGTGCCAGCAAGTTCAGGGGAGGGTACGAGCAGTACTTC	CASKFRGGYEQYF
TRBV4-1	.	TRBJ1-3	.	TGCGCCAGCAGCCAAGATAGGGGGACGGGCGGAAACACCATATATTTT	CASSQDRGTGGNTIYF
TRBV5-1	TRBD1	TRBJ1-1	.	TGCGCCAGCAGCTTGGAGGGGGCGGGCACTGAAGCTTTCTTT	CASSLEGAGTEAFF
TRBV27	.	TRBJ1-1	.	TGTGCCAGCAGAGTACAGGGCCCTATGAACACTGAAGCTTTCTTT	CASRVQGPMNTEAFF
TRBV5-1	TRBD2	TRBJ2-7	.	TGCGCCAGCAGCTTGCGGGCGGGAGGGCCGTACGAGCAGTACTTC	CASSLRAGGPYEQYF
TRBV5-1	.	TRBJ1-4	.	TGCGCCAGCAGCTTGGGACAAACTAATGAAAAACTGTTTTTT	CASSLGQTNEKLFF
TRBV4-1	.	TRBJ1-1	.	TGCGCCAGCAGCCAAGAGAGGGAGCGGACCCGCGGGGGAGCTTTCTTT	CASSQERERTRGGAFF
TRBV6-5	.	TRBJ1-2	.	TGTGCCAGCATGGCAGGGGCTAACTATGGCTACACCTTC	CASMAGANYGYTF
TRBV18	.	TRBJ2-2	.	TGTGCCAGCTCAGCTGGGACTCCGCGAACCGGGGAGCTGTTTTTT	CASSAGTPRTGELFF
TRBV11-1	.	TRBJ1-2	.	TGTGCCAGCAGCTTAGAAAGGGCCCCCTCCGAGCGGGGCTACACCTTC	CASSLERAPSERGYTF
TRBV13	TRBD2	TRBJ2-3	.	TGTGCCAGCAGCTTAGGGGTACGGGAGGTAGATACGCAGTATTTT	CASSLGVREVDTQYF
TRBV6-1	.	TRBJ1-6	.	TGTGCCAGCTGGGCCTACCAGATTCAGGCCCTCCACTTT	CASWAYQIQALHF
TRBV18	TRBD1	TRBJ1-2	.	TGTGCCAGCTCACCGGTTGAGGGGGCAAGCTATGGCTACACCTTC	CASSPVEGASYGYTF
TRBV27	.	TRBJ2-2	.	TGTGCCAGCTCAGGGGGACTGAACACCGGGGAGCTGTTTTTT	CASSGGLNTGELFF
TRBV30	.	TRBJ2-2	.	TGTGCCTGGAGTGCCCTGGGGGCTAACACCGGGGAGCTGTTTTTT	CAWSALGANTGELFF
TRBV5-6	.	TRBJ1-6	.	TGTGCCAGCAGCTTACTAGATTCACCCCTCCACTTT	CASSLLDSPLHF
TRBV11-2	.	TRBJ2-2	.	TGTGCCAGCAGCTTTCCGGCGGGCGGGGAGCTGTTTTTT	CASSFPAGGELFF
TRBV10-3	.	TRBJ1-1	once	TGTGCCATCAGTGAGTCTAGCACTGAAGCTTTCTTT	CAISESSTEAFF
TRBV6-1	.	TRBJ1-2	once	TGTGCCAGCAGTGAGGGACTACTAGGCTATGGCTACACCTTC	CASSEGLLGYGYTF
TRBV18	TRBD1	TRBJ2-7	.	TGTGCCAGCTCTCAAAGGACAGGCCACGCTCGCTTTCGCTTCTCCTACGAGCAGTACTTC	CASSQRTGHARFRFSYEQYF
TRBV5-6	.	TRBJ2-3	.	TGTGCCAGCAGCTATAGGGGGAGCACAGATACGCAGTATTTT	CASSYRGSTDTQYF
TRBV10-1	TRBD2	TRBJ2-5	.	TGCGCCAGCAGCCAGACTAGCGGGAGTTTAGAGACCCAGTACTTC	CASSQTSGSLETQYF
TRBV7-9	TRBD1	TRBJ2-1	.	TGTGCCAGCAGCCCGGAGACAGGGGGCAGGAATGAGCAGTTCTTC	CASSPETGGRNEQFF